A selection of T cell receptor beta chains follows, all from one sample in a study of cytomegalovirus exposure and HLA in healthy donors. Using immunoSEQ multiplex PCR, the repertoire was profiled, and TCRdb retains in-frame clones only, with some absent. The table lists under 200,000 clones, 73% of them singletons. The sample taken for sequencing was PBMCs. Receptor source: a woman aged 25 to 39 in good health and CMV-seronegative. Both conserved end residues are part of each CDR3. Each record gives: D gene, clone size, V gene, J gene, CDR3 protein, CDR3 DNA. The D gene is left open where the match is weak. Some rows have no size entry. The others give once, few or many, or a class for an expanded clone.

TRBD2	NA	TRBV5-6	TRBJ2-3	CASSLLSGGTDTRYF	TGTGCCAGCAGCTTGCTAAGCGGGGGCACAGATACGCGGTATTTT
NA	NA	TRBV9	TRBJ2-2	CASSEGRLTPRAGELFF	TGTGCCAGCAGCGAGGGCAGACTAACCCCTCGGGCCGGGGAGCTGTTTTTT
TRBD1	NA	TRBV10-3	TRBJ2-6	CAISESFGTGGISGANVLTF	TGTGCCATCAGTGAGTCTTTTGGGACAGGGGGCATCTCTGGGGCCAACGTCCTGACTTTC
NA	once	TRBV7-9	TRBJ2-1	CASKRATGGEQFF	TGTGCCAGCAAAAGAGCTACCGGGGGTGAGCAGTTCTTC
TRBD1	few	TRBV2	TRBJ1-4	CASRGQVYNEKLFF	TGTGCCAGCAGGGGACAGGTCTATAATGAAAAACTGTTTTTT
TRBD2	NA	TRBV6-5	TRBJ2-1	CASSYSQAGGSNEQFF	TGTGCCAGCAGTTACTCACAAGCGGGGGGGTCTAATGAGCAGTTCTTC
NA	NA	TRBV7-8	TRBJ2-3	CASSLGMGLTTDTQYF	TGTGCCAGCAGCTTAGGAATGGGACTTACCACAGATACGCAGTATTTT
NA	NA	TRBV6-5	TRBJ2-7	CASSRDYEQYF	TGTGCCAGCAGCAGGGATTACGAGCAGTACTTC
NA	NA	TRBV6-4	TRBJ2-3	CAISGLCTDTQYF	TGTGCCATCTCGGGACTCTGCACAGATACGCAGTATTTT
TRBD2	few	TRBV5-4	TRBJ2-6	CASSLGGGINSGANVLTF	TGTGCCAGCAGCTTGGGGGGGGGAATCAACTCTGGGGCCAACGTCCTGACTTTC
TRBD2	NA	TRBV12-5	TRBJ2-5	CASGLTPRTSEQETQYF	TGTGCTAGTGGTTTAACCCCTAGGACTAGCGAACAAGAGACCCAGTACTTC
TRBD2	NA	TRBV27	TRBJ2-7	CASSLGGLVEQYF	TGTGCCAGCAGTTTGGGCGGACTAGTCGAGCAGTACTTC
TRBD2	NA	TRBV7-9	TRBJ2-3	CASSSIGGAADTQYF	TGTGCCAGCAGTTCAATCGGGGGGGCGGCAGATACGCAGTATTTT
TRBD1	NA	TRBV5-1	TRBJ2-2	CASSTARDRASGELFF	TGCGCCAGCAGTACCGCTCGGGACAGGGCCTCCGGGGAGCTGTTTTTT
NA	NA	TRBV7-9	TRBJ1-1	CASSLVGARNTEAFF	TGTGCCAGCAGCTTAGTGGGGGCGAGGAACACTGAAGCTTTCTTT
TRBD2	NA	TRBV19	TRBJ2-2	CASSPGTTTGELFF	TGTGCCAGTAGTCCAGGGACTACCACCGGGGAGCTGTTTTTT
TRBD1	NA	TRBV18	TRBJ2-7	CARGDRGFYEQYF	TGTGCCAGGGGGGACAGGGGCTTCTACGAGCAGTACTTC
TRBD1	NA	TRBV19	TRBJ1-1	CASSIRDRGNTEAFF	TGTGCCAGTAGTATAAGGGACAGGGGTAACACTGAAGCTTTCTTT
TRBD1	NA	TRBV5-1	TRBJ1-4	CASSPAGQHEKLFF	TGCGCCAGCAGCCCCGCGGGACAGCATGAAAAACTGTTTTTT
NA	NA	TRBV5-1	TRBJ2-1	CASSEPKHREGWYNEQFF	TGCGCCAGCAGCGAACCAAAACACAGGGAAGGTTGGTACAATGAGCAGTTCTTC
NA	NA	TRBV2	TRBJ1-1	CASSTQGNTEAFF	TGTGCCAGCAGCACACAGGGGAACACTGAAGCTTTCTTT
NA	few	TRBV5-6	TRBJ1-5	CASSLGRDRRNQPQHF	TGTGCCAGCAGCTTGGGACGGGATCGGAGGAATCAGCCCCAGCATTTT